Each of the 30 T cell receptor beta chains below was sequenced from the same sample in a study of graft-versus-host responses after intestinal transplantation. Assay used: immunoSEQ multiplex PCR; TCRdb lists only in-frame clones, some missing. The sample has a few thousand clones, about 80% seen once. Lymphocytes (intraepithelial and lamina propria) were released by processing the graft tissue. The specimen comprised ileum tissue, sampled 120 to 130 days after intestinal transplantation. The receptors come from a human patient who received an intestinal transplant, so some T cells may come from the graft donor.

CDR3 region: CSVIRQGTGEQYF. In DNA, the CDR3 is TGCAGCGTTATAAGACAGGGTACGGGCGAGCAGTACTTC. V is TRBV29-1 and J is TRBJ2-7; 7 bases agree with TRBD1. Trimming cost V 5 bases and J 6 bases; bases outside gene matches: 10. CDR3 length: 13 residues. Germline V lookup: CDR1 SQVTM, CDR2 ANQGSEA.

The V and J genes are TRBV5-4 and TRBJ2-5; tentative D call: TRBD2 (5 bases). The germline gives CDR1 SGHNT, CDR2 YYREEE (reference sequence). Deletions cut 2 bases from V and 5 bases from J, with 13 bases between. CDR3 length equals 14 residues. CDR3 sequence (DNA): TGTGCCAGCAGCTTTGGAGAGGGTTCGGAGACCCAGTACTTC. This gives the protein CASSFGEGSETQYF.

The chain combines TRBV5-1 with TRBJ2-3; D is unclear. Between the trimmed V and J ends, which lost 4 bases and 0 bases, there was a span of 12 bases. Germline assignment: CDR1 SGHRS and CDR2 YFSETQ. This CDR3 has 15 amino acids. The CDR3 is CASSPATKSTDTQYF. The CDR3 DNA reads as TGCGCCAGCAGCCCGGCAACCAAGAGCACAGATACGCAGTATTTT.

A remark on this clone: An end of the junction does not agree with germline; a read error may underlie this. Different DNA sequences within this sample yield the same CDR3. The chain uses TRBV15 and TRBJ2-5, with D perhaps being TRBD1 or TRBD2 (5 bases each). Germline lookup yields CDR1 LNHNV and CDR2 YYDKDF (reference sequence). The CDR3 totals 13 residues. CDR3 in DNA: TGTGCCACCAGCAGAGATAGGGTAGGGACCCAATACTTC. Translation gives CATSRDRVGTQYF.

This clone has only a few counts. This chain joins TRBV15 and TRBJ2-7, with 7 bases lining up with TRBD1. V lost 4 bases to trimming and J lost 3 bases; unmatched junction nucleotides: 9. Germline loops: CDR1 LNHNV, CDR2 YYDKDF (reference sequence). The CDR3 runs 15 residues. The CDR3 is CATSIRGDSNYEQYF. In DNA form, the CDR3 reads TGTGCCACCAGCATAAGAGGGGACAGCAACTACGAGCAGTACTTC.

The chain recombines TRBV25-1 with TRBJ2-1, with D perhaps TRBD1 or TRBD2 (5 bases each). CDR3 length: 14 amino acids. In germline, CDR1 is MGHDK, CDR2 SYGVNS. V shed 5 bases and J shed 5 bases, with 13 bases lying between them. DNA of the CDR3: TGTGCCAGCAGTCAGGCCAGAGGGGACAATGAGCAGTTCTTC. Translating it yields CASSQARGDNEQFF. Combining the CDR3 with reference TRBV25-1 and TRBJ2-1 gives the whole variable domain EADIYQTPRYLVIGTGKKITLECSQTMGHDKMYWYQQDPGMELHLIHYSYGVNSTEKGDLSSESTVSRIRTEHFPLTLESARPSHTSQYLCASSQARGDNEQFFGPGTRLTVL.

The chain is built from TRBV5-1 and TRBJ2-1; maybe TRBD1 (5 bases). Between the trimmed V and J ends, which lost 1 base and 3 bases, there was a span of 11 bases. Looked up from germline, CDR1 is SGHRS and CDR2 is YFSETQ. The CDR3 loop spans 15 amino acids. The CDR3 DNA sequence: TGCGCCAGCAGCTTGAGGGGTGGCTTCTACAATGAGCAGTTCTTC. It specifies CASSLRGGFYNEQFF.

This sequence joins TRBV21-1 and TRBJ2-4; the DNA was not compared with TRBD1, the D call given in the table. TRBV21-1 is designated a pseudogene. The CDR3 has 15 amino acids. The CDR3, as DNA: TGTGCCAGCAGCAAAGTCAGTGGAGCCAAAAACATTCAGTACTTC. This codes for CASSKVSGAKNIQYF.

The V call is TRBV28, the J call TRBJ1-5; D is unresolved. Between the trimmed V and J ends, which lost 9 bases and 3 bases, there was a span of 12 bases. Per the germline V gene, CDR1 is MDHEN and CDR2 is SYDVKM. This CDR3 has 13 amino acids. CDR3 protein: CARPPGTNQPQHF. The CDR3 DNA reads TGTGCCAGACCCCCTGGTACCAATCAGCCCCAGCATTTT.

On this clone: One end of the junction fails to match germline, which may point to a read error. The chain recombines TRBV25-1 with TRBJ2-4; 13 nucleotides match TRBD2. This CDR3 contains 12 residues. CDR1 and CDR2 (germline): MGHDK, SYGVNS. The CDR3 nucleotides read TGTGCCAGCCAACCGACTAGCGGGGGGCCCGTCTTC. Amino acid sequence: CASQPTSGGPVF.

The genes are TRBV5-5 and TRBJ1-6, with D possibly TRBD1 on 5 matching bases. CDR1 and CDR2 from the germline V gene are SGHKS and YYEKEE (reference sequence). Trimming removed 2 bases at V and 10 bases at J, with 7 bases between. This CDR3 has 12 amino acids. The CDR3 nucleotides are TGTGCCAGCAGCTTAGGGGTCTCACCCCTCCACTTT. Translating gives CASSLGVSPLHF.

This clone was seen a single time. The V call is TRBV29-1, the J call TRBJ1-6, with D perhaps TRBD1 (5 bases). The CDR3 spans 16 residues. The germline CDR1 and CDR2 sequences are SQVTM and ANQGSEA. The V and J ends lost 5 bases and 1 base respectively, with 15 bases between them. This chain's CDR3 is CSVKGQLGSYNSPLHF. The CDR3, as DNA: TGCAGCGTTAAGGGGCAGCTAGGGTCCTATAATTCACCCCTCCACTTT.

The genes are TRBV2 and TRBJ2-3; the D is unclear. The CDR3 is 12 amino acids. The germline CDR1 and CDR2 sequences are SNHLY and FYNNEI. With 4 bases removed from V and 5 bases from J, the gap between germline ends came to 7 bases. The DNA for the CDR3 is TGTGCCAGCAGTGTATTTCTAGATACGCAGTATTTT. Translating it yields CASSVFLDTQYF.

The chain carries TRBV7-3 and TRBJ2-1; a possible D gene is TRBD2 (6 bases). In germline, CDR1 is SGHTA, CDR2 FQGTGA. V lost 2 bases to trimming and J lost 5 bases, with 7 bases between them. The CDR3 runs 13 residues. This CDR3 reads CASSLAGNNEQFF. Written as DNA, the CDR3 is TGTGCCAGCAGCTTAGCGGGGAACAATGAGCAGTTCTTC.

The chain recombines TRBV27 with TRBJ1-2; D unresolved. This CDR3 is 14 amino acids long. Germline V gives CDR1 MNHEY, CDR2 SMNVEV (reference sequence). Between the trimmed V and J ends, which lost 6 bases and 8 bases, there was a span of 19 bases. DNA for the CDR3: TGTGCCAGCAGCTTTTCCGCGGGTCACTCCGGCTACACCTTC. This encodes CASSFSAGHSGYTF.

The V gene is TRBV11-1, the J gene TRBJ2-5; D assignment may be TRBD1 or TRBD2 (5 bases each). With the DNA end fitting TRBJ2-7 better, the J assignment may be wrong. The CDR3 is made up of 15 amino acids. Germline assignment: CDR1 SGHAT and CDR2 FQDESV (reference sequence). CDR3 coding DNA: TGTGCCAGCAGTGAACCGGGGCCCAACCGCTACGAGCAGTACTTC. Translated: CASSEPGPNRYEQYF.

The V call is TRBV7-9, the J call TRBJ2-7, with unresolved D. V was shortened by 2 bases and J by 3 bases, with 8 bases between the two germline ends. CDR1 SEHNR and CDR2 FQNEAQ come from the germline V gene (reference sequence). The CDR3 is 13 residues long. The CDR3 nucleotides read TGTGCCAGCAGCTTATATAGCCACTACGAGCAGTACTTC. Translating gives CASSLYSHYEQYF. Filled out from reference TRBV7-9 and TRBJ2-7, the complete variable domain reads DTGVSQNPRHKITKRGQNVTFRCDPISEHNRLYWYRQTLGQGPEFLTYFQNEAQLEKSRLLSDRFSAERPKGSFSTLEIQRTEQGDSAMYLCASSLYSHYEQYFGPGTRLTVT.

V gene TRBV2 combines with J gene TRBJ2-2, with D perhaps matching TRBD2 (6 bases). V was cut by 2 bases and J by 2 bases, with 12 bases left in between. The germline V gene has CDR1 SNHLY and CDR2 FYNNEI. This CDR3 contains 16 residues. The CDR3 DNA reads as TGTGCCAGCAGTGAAAGAGGACTACTTAACACCGGGGAGCTGTTTTTT. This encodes CASSERGLLNTGELFF.

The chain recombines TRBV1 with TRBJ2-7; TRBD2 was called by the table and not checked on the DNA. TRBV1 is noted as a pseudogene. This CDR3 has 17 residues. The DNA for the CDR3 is TGCACCAGCAGCCAAGCCCCCACTAGCGGGGAGCTGTACGAGCAGTACTTC. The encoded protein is CTSSQAPTSGELYEQYF.

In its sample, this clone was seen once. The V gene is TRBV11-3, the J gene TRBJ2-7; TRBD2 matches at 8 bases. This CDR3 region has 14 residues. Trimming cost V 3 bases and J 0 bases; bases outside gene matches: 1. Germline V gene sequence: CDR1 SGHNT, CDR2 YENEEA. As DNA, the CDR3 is TGTGCCAGCAGCTTCGGACTAGCCTCCTACGAGCAGTACTTC. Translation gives CASSFGLASYEQYF.

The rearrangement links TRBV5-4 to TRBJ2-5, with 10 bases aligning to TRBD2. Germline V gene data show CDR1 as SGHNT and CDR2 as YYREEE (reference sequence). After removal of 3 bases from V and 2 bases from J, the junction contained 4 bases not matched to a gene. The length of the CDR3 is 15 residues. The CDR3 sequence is CASSSKLAGQETQYF. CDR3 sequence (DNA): TGTGCCAGCAGCTCCAAACTAGCGGGGCAAGAGACCCAGTACTTC.

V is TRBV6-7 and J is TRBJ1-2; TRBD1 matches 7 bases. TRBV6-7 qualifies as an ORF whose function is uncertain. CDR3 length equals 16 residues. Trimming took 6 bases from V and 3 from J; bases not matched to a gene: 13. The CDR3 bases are TGTGCCAGCAGGCCAGTGAAGGGGGCGTGGGACTATGGCTACACCTTC. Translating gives CASRPVKGAWDYGYTF.

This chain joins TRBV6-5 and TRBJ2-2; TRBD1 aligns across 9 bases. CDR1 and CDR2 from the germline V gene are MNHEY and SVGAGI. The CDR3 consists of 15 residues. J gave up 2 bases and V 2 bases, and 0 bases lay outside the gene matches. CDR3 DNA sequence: TGTGCCAGCAGTTACACAGGGGGCAACACCGGGGAGCTGTTTTTT. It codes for CASSYTGGNTGELFF.

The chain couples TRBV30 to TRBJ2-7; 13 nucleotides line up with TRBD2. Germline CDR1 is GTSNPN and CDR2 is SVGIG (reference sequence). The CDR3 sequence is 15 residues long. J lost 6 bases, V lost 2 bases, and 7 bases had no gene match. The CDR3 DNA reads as TGTGCCTGGAGTCCCGGACTAGCGGGAGATAGCGAGCAGTACTTC. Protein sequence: CAWSPGLAGDSEQYF.

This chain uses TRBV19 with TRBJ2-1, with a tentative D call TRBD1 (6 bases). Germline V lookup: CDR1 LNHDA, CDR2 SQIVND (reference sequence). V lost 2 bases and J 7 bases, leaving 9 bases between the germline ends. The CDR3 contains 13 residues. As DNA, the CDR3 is TGTGCCAGTAGTATACAGGGGCCGAATGAGCAGTTCTTC. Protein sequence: CASSIQGPNEQFF.

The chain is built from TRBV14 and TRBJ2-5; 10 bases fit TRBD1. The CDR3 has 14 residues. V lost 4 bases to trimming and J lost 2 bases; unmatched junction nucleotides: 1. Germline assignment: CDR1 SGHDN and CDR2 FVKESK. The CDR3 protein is CASSRDRGQETQYF. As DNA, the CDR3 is TGTGCCAGCAGCCGGGACAGGGGACAAGAGACCCAGTACTTC.

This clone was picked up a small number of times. The CDR3 reads CASSLGDRGQETQYF. The CDR3 DNA reads as TGCGCCAGCAGCTTGGGGGACCGCGGACAAGAGACCCAGTACTTC. The chain has TRBV5-1 and TRBJ2-5; D could derive from TRBD1 or TRBD2 (5 bases each). Per the germline V gene, CDR1 is SGHRS and CDR2 is YFSETQ. Trimming cost V 0 bases and J 2 bases, with 11 bases left between them. The CDR3 covers 15 residues.

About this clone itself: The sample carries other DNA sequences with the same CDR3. The CDR3 DNA follows: TGTGCCAGCAGTGAAGGGTTCACAGATACGCAGTATTTT. This codes for CASSEGFTDTQYF. The chain has TRBV2 and TRBJ2-3; D call uncertain. The CDR3 has 13 amino acids. Germline V gene lookup returns CDR1 SNHLY and CDR2 FYNNEI. Trimming took off 1 base at V and 2 bases at J, with 4 bases between the two ends.

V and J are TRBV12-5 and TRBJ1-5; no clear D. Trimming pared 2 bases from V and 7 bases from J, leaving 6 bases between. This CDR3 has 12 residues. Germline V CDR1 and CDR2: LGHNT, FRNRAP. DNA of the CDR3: TGTGCTAGTGGTTTGAAAGGACAGCCCCAGCATTTT. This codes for CASGLKGQPQHF. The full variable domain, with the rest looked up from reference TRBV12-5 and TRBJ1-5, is DARVTQTPRHKVTEMGQEVTMRCQPILGHNTVFWYRQTMMQGLELLAYFRNRAPLDDSGMPKDRFSAEMPDATLATLKIQPSEPRDSAVYFCASGLKGQPQHFGDGTRLSIL.

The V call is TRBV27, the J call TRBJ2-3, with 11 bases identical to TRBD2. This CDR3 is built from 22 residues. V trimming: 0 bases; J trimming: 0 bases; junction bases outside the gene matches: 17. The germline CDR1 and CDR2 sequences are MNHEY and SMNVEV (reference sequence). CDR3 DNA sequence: TGTGCCAGCAGTTTATCTAATTTATGGCTAGCGGGAGGTTCCTCTAGCACAGATACGCAGTATTTT. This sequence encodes CASSLSNLWLAGGSSSTDTQYF.